The 13 T cell receptor beta chains below all came from one sample that was sequenced in a study of T cells expressing NK-cell markers. TCRdb re-called the 5' RACE reads; every CDR3 protein appears as one record, without DNA. In all, the sample yields 300,000 to 450,000 distinct CDR3 sequences. The sample was blood T cells: a sorted CD56 or NKG2C T cell subset, CD4+ or CD8+ T cells, or bulk PBMC T cells (not recorded which). These receptors came from a man aged 18 to 69 in good health.

The rearrangement joins TRBV6-1 to TRBJ2-7; TCRdb's D call of TRBD1 is untestable without DNA. The CDR3 spans 14 residues. Germline CDR1 reads MNHNS; CDR2 reads SASEGT. The CDR3 here is CASSEALAGAEQYF.

The V call is TRBV6-5, the J call TRBJ1-6; TCRdb designates TRBD1, a call that cannot be tested without DNA. Looked up from germline, CDR1 is MNHEY and CDR2 is SVGAGI. This CDR3 is built from 14 residues. The CDR3 loop reads CASSYEQGFSPLHF.

CDR3 region: CASSTGLDEKLFF. The rearrangement links TRBV5-1 to TRBJ1-4. CDR3 length: 13 amino acids. Germline CDR1 reads SGHRS; CDR2 reads YFSETQ.

The chain employs TRBV2 and TRBJ2-2; TCRdb gives TRBD1 as the D gene, but with no DNA this cannot be confirmed. The CDR3 is 16 amino acids. The germline CDR1 and CDR2 sequences are SNHLY and FYNNEI. CDR3 loop: CASRAAGASRTGELFF.

The chain has TRBV5-1 and TRBJ2-6; TCRdb gives TRBD1 as the D gene, but with no DNA this cannot be confirmed. The CDR3 is 15 amino acids. Germline CDR1 is SGHRS and CDR2 is YFSETQ. The CDR3 region is CASSGGSSGANVLTF. The full variable domain, completed using reference TRBV5-1 and TRBJ2-6, is KAGVTQTPRYLIKTRGQQVTLSCSPISGHRSVSWYQQTPGQGLQFLFEYFSETQRNKGNFPGRFSGRQFSNSRSEMNVSTLELGDSALYLCASSGGSSGANVLTFGAGSRLTVL.

The chain recombines TRBV25-1 with TRBJ1-1; the D call of TRBD1 rests on TCRdb alone, since no DNA is present to check it. The CDR3 is 16 residues long. Germline CDR1 reads MGHDK; CDR2 reads SYGVNS. The CDR3: CASRAPGASSNTEAFF.

The CDR3 here is CASSLGQRSSGNTIYF. This chain joins TRBV3-1 and TRBJ1-3; the D gene TCRdb calls, TRBD1, cannot be checked with no DNA. The germline V gene encodes CDR1 LGHDT and CDR2 YNNKEL (reference sequence). The CDR3 has 16 amino acids.

The rearrangement uses TRBV5-5 and TRBJ1-2. The CDR3 extends over 13 amino acids. Germline V gene lookup returns CDR1 SGHKS and CDR2 YYEKEE (reference sequence). The CDR3: CASSSTATYGYTF.

The rearrangement links TRBV5-5 to TRBJ1-6. The germline CDR1 and CDR2 sequences are SGHKS and YYEKEE (reference sequence). The CDR3 sequence is 12 residues long. The CDR3 spells CASSRSSSPLHF. The variable domain in full, with the rest retrieved from reference TRBV5-5 and TRBJ1-6, is DAGVTQSPTHLIKTRGQQVTLRCSPISGHKSVSWYQQVLGQGPQFIFQYYEKEERGRGNFPDRFSARQFPNYSSELNVNALLLGDSALYLCASSRSSSPLHFGNGTRLTVT.

The chain recombines TRBV20-1 with TRBJ2-3; absent DNA, TCRdb's TRBD2 call cannot be checked. This CDR3 contains 13 residues. The germline CDR1 and CDR2 sequences are DFQATT and SNEGSKA (reference sequence). CDR3 sequence: CSARTSGGATQYF.

The V and J genes are TRBV12-3 or TRBV12-4 and TRBJ2-3; TCRdb reports TRBD2, a call that lacks DNA to check it against. This CDR3 spans 16 amino acids. The CDR3 is CASSAPRTSNTDTQYF.

The chain combines TRBV5-1 with TRBJ1-6; TCRdb indicates TRBD1, and absent DNA this call remains unverified. CDR1 SGHRS and CDR2 YFSETQ come from the germline V gene. CDR3 length: 14 amino acids. The CDR3 here is CASRGGGGSSPLHF.

The chain recombines TRBV3-1 with TRBJ2-1; TCRdb picks TRBD1, but there is no DNA to check that call. The germline CDR1 and CDR2 sequences are LGHDT and YNNKEL (reference sequence). The CDR3 spans 19 residues. CDR3 loop: CASSQADRPGGGAYNEQFF.